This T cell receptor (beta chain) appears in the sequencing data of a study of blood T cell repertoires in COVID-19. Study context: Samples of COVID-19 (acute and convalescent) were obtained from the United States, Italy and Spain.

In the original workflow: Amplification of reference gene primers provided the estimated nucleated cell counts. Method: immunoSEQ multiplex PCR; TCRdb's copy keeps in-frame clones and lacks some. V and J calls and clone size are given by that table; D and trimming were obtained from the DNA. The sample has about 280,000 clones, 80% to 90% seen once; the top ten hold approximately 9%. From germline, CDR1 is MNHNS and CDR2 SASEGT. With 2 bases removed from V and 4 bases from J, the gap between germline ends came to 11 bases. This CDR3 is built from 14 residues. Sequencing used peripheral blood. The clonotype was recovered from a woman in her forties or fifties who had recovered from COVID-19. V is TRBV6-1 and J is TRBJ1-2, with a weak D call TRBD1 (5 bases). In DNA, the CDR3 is TGTGCCAGCAGTGAAACGACAGCCTTCTATGGCTACACCTTC. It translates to CASSETTAFYGYTF.